This TCR beta chain came from a study of blood T cell repertoires in COVID-19. Background on the study: COVID-19 samples collected from the United States, Italy and Spain covered acute and convalescent phases. The analysed material was cDNA or gDNA that came from T cells, B-cell-depleted T cells, or PBMCs.

CDR3 length equals 17 residues. Trimming took off 6 bases at V and 3 bases at J, with 21 bases between the two ends. Germline V lookup: CDR1 MNHEY, CDR2 SMNVEV (reference sequence). Authors' processing steps: Reference gene primer amplification gave nucleated cell count estimates. Measured with immunoSEQ multiplex PCR; TCRdb has only the in-frame clones, and not every one. The V and J calls and the clone size are those of that table, but D and trimming were determined from the DNA. The table lists tens of thousands of clones, 80% to 90% of them singletons. The TCR comes from a man aged 50 to 59 with active COVID-19. Sequencing used peripheral blood. The gene calls are TRBV27 and TRBJ1-5; unclear D gene. CDR3 nucleotides: TGTGCCAGCAGAACCGTCGCCGGAGGGCGGACCAATCAGCCCCAGCATTTT. Protein product: CASRTVAGGRTNQPQHF.